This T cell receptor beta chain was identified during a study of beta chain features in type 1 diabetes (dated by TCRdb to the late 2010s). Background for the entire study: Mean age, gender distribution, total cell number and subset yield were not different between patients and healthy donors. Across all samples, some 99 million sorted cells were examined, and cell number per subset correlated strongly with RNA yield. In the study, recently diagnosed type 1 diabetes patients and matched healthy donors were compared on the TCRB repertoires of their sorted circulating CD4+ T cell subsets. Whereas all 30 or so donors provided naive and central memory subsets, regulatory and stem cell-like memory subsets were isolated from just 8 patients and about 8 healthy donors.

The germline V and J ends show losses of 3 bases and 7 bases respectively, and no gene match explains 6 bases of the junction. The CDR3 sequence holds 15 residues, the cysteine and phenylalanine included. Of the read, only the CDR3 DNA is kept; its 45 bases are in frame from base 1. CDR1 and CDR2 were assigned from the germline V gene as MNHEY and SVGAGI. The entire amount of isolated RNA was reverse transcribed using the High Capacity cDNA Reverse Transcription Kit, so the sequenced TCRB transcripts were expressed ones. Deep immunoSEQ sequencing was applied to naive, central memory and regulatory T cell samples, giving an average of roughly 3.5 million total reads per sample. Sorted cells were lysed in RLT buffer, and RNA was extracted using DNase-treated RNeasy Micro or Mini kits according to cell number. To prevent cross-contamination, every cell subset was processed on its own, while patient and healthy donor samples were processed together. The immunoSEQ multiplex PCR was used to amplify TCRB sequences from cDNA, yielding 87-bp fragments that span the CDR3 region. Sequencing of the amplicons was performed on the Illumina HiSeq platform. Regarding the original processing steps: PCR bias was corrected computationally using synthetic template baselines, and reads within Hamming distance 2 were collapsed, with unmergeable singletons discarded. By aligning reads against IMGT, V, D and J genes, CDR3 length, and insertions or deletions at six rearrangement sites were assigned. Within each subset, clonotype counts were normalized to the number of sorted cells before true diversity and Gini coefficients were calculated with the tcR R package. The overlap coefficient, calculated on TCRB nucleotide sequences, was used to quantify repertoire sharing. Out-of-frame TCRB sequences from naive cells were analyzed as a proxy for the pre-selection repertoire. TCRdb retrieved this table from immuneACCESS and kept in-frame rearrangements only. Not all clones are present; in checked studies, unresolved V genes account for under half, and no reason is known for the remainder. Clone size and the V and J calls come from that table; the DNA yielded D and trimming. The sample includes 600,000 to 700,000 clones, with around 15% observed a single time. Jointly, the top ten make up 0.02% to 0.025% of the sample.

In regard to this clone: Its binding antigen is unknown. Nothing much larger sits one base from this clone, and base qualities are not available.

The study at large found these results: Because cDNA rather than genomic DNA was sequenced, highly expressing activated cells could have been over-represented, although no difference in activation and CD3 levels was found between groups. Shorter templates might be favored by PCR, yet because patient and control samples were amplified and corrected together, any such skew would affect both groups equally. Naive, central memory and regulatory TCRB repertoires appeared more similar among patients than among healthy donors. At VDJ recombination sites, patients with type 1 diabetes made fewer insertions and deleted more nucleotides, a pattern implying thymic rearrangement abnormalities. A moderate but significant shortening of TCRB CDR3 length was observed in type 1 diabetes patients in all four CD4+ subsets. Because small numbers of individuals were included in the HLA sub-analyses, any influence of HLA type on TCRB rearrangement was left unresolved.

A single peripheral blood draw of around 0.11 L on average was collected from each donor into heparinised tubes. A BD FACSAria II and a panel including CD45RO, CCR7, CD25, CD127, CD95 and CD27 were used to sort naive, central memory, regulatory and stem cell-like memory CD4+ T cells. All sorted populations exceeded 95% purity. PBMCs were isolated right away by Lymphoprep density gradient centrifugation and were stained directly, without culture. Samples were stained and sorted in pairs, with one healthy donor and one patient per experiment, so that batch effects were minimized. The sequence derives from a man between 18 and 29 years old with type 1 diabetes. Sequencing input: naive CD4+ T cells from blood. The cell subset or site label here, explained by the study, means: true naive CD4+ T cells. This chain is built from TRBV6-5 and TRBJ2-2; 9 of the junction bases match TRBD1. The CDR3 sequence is CASSYAGQGSGELFF. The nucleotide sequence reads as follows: TGTGCCAGCAGTTATGCCGGACAGGGGAGCGGGGAGCTGTTTTTT.